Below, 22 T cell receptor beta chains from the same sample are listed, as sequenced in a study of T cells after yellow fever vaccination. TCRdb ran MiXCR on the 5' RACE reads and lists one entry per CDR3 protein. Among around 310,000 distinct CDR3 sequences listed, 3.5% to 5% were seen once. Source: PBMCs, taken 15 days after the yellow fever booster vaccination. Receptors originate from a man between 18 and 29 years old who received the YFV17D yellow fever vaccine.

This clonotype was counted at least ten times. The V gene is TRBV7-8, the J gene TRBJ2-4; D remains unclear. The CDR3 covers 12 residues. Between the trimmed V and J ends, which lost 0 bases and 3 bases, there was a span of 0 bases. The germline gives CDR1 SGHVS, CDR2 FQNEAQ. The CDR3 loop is CASSLAKNIQYF. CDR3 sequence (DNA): TGTGCCAGCAGCTTAGCCAAAAACATTCAGTACTTC.

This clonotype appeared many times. CDR3 region: CASSHPQVGEAGANVLTF. The DNA for the CDR3 is TGCGCCAGCAGCCACCCCCAAGTGGGTGAAGCTGGGGCCAACGTCCTGACTTTC. The chain carries TRBV4-1 and TRBJ2-6; D ambiguous. The V gene lost 3 bases and the J gene lost 2 bases, with 17 bases spanning the gap. Per the germline V gene, CDR1 is MGHRA and CDR2 is YSYEKL. This CDR3 contains 18 residues.

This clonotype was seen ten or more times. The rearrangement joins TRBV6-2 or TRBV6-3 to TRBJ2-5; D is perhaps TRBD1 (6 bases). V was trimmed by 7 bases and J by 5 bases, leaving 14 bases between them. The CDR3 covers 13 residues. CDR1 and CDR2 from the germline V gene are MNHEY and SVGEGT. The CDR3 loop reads CASTRQVWETQYF. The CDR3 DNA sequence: TGTGCCAGCACCAGACAGGTTTGGGAGACCCAGTACTTC.

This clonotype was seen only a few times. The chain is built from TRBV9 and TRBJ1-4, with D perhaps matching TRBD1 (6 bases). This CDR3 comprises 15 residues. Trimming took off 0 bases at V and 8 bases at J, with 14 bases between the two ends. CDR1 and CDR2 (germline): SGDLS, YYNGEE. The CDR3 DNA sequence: TGTGCCAGCAGCGTAGATGGGACACCAGGCGAAAAACTGTTTTTT. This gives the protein CASSVDGTPGEKLFF.

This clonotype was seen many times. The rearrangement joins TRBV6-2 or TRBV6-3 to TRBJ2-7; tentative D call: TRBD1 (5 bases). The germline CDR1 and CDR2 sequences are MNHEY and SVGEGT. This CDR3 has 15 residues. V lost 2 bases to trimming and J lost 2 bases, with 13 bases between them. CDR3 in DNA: TGTGCCAGCAGTTACCCGCAGACAGTGCCCTACGAGCAGTACTTC. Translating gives CASSYPQTVPYEQYF.

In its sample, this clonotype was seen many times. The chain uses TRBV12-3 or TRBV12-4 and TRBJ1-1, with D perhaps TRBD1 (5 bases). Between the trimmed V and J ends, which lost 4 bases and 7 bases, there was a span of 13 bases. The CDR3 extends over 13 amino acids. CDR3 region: CASSYTQRGEAFF. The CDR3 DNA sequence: TGTGCCAGCAGTTACACACAGAGGGGTGAAGCTTTCTTT.

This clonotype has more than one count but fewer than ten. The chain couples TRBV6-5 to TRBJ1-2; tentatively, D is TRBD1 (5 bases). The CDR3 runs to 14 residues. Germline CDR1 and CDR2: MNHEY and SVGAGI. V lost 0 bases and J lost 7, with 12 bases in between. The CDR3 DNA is TGTGCCAGCAGTTACTCTCTAGGGGCGGCTGGCTACACCTTC. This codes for CASSYSLGAAGYTF.

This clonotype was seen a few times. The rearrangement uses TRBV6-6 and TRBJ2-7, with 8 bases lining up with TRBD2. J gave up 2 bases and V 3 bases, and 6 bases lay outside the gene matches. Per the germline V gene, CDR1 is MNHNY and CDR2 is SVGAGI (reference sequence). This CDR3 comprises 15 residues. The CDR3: CASSYLRGAAYEQYF. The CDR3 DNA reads TGTGCCAGCAGTTATCTGCGGGGGGCCGCCTACGAGCAGTACTTC.

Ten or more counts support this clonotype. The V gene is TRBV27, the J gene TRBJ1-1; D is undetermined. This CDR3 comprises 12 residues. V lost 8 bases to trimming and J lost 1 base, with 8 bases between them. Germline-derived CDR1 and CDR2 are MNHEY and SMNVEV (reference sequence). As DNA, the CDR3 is TGTGCCAGCCTTTCGGGGAACACTGAAGCTTTCTTT. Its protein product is CASLSGNTEAFF.

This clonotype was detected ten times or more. The CDR3 reads CATSRDNGGNIQYF. CDR3 coding DNA: TGTGCCACCAGCAGAGATAATGGGGGGAACATTCAGTACTTC. J is TRBJ2-4 and V is TRBV15; possibly TRBD2 for D (6 bases). CDR3 length: 14 amino acids. The ends were cut back, 0 bases at V and 7 bases at J, with 10 bases in the middle. Germline V lookup: CDR1 LNHNV, CDR2 YYDKDF (reference sequence).

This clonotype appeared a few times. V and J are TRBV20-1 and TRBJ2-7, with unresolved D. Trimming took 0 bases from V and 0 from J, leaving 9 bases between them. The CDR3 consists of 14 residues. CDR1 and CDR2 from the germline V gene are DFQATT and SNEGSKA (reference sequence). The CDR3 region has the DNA TGCAGTGCTAGAGAGGCTCCGAGCTCCTACGAGCAGTACTTC. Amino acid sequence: CSAREAPSSYEQYF.

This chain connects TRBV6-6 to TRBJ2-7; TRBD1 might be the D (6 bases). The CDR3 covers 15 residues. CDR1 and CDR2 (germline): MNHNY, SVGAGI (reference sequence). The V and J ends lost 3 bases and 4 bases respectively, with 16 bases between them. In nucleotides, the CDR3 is TGTGCCAGCAGTTATGGGGACCCTAGGGGGTACGAGCAGTACGTC. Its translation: CASSYGDPRGYEQYV.

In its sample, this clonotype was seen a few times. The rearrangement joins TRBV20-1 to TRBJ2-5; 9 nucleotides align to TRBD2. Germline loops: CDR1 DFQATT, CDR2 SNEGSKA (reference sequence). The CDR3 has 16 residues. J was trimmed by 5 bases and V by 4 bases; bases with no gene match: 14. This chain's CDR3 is CSATWRGGRWDETQYF. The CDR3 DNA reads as TGCAGTGCTACGTGGCGGGGGGGCCGTTGGGACGAGACCCAGTACTTC.

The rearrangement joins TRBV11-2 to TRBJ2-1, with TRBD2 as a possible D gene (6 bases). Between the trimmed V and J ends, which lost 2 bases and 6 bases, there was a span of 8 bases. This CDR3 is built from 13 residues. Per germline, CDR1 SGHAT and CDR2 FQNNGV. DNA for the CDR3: TGTGCCAGCAGCTTATGGAGGGCCAATGAGCAGTTCTTC. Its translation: CASSLWRANEQFF.

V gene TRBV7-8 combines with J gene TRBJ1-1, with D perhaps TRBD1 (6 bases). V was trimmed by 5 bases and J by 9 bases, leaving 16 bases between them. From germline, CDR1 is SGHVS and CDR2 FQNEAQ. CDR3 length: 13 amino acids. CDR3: CASSPQGQTKAFF. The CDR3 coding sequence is TGTGCCAGCAGCCCACAGGGTCAGACAAAAGCTTTCTTT. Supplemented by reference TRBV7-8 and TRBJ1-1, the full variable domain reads GAGVSQSPRYKVAKRGQDVALRCDPISGHVSLFWYQQALGQGPEFLTYFQNEAQLDKSGLPSDRFFAERPEGSVSTLKIQRTQQEDSAVYLCASSPQGQTKAFFGQGTRLTVV.

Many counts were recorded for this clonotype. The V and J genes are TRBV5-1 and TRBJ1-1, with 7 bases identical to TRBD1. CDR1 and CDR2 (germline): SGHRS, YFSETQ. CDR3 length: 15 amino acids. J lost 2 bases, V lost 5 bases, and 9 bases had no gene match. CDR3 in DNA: TGCGCCAGCAGTCGGGACAGCCACGCTAACACTGAAGCTTTCTTT. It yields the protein CASSRDSHANTEAFF.

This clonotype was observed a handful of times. The CDR3 coding sequence is TGTGCCAGCAGCTCAAGTCCTAGCGGGGCAGATACGCAGTATTTT. The encoded protein is CASSSSPSGADTQYF. V usage is TRBV7-8 and J usage is TRBJ2-3; the match to TRBD2 covers 9 bases. Trimming took 4 bases from V and 4 from J; bases not matched to a gene: 6. Germline V lookup: CDR1 SGHVS, CDR2 FQNEAQ. The length of the CDR3 is 15 residues.

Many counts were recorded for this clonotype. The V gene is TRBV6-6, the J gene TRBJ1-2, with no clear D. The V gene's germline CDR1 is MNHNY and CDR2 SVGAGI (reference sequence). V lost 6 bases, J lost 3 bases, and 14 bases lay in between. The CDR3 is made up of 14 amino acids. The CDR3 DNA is TGTGCCAGCAGGCGACCGGACCGTGACTATGGCTACACCTTC. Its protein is CASRRPDRDYGYTF.

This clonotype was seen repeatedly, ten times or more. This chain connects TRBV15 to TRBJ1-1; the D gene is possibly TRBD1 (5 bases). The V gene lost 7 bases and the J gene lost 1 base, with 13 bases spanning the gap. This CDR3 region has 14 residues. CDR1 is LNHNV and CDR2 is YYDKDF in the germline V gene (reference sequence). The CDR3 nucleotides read TGTGCCACCAACACGATTGGGGGGAACACTGAAGCTTTCTTT. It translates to CATNTIGGNTEAFF.

CDR3 residues: CASSDIRLAENTGELFF. The CDR3 bases are TGTGCCAGCAGCGATATACGACTAGCGGAGAACACCGGGGAGCTGTTTTTT. V and J are TRBV11-2 and TRBJ2-2, with 9 nucleotides matching TRBD2. The CDR3 has 17 residues. With V trimmed by 5 bases and J by 1 base, 8 bases remained unmatched. Germline V gene lookup returns CDR1 SGHAT and CDR2 FQNNGV.

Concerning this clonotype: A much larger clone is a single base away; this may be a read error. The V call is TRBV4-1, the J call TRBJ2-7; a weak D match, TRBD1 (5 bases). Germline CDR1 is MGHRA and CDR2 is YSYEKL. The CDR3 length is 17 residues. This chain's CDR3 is CATSHALLTGQAYEQYF. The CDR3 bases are TGCGCCACCAGCCACGCACTACTAACCGGACAAGCCTACGAGCAGTACTTC.

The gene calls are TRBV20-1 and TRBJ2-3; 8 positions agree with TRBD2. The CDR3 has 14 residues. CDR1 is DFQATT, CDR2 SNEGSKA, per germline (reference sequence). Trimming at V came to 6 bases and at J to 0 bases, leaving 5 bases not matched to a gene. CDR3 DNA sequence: TGCAGTGCCGGACTAGCCTCCAGCACAGATACGCAGTATTTT. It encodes CSAGLASSTDTQYF.